The rows below give T cell receptor beta chains drawn from one sample of a study of shared clonotypes between healthy human individuals. The method was immunoSEQ multiplex PCR; TCRdb's version includes in-frame clones alone and lacks a portion of them. Here the sample spans more than 2,000,000 clones, 85% to 95% being singletons. Sample: naive CD4+ T cells from PBMCs. The receptors were sampled from a man younger than 35 in good health. Some clones in this sample may be carry-over from other donors' samples. Each CDR3 is given with its conserved first and last residue. Fields, in order: D gene, J gene, clone size, V gene, CDR3 DNA, CDR3 protein. A D gene is named only where the DNA matches it firmly. Size is stated for part of the rows, as once, few or many counts, or as a class when the clone is expanded.

>-|TRBJ1-6|-|TRBV30
TGTGCCTCAACACTTCAACTCCGCAATTCACCCCTCCACTTT
CASTLQLRNSPLHF
>-|TRBJ2-2|-|TRBV11-1
TGTGCCAGCAGCTTTCTCCCCGTCGCGAACACCGGGGAGCTGTTTTTT
CASSFLPVANTGELFF
>-|TRBJ2-7|-|TRBV28
TGTGCCAGCACCCAGGGTGTTCACGAGCAGTACTTC
CASTQGVHEQYF
>TRBD2|TRBJ2-7|-|TRBV10-3
TGTGCCATCAGCGGGCTAGCGGGAGGGTTGGCCGAGCAGTACTTC
CAISGLAGGLAEQYF
>-|TRBJ1-2|-|TRBV30
TGTGCCTGGAGTGACGGGGGAACAATTGGCTACACCTTC
CAWSDGGTIGYTF
>-|TRBJ2-7|-|TRBV9
TGTGCCAGCAGCGTAGAACTCTTTTCCTACGAGCAGTACTTC
CASSVELFSYEQYF
>-|TRBJ1-2|once|TRBV28
TGTGCCAGCAGCGACCCAGGGAAAGGGCGTGGCTACACCTTC
CASSDPGKGRGYTF
>-|TRBJ2-1|-|TRBV7-9
TGTGCCAGCAGCCTTTTAAGGGGCAGAAGCAACAATGAGCAGTTCTTC
CASSLLRGRSNNEQFF
>TRBD1|TRBJ2-3|-|TRBV29-1
TGCAGCGTTAAGGGGACAGGGGGTAAAGATACGCAGTATTTT
CSVKGTGGKDTQYF
>TRBD1|TRBJ1-2|few|TRBV7-9
TGTGCCAGCAGCCGAGGGACAGCTCCCTATGGCTACACCTTC
CASSRGTAPYGYTF
>TRBD2|TRBJ2-1|-|TRBV7-2
TGTGCCAGCAGCTCGCGGACTAGCGGGAGGAATGAGCAGTTCTTC
CASSSRTSGRNEQFF
>-|TRBJ2-7|-|TRBV7-3
TGTGCCAGCAGCTTAGCGAGGGACTACGAGCAGTACTTC
CASSLARDYEQYF
>-|TRBJ1-2|once|TRBV30
TGTGCCTGGAGGGGTTTAATAGCTAACTATGGCTACACCTTC
CAWRGLIANYGYTF
>-|TRBJ2-5|-|TRBV5-1
TGCGCCAGCAGCACCCGGGTCAGGGGTCAAGAGACCCAGTACTTC
CASSTRVRGQETQYF
>-|TRBJ2-7|-|TRBV7-9
TGTGCCAGCAGCTTAGCCACCTACGAGCAGTACTTC
CASSLATYEQYF
>TRBD1|TRBJ2-1|-|TRBV11-2
TGTGCCAGCAGCTTAGAGGGACAGGGAGGGAATGAGCAGTTCTTC
CASSLEGQGGNEQFF
>TRBD2|TRBJ2-1|-|TRBV7-2
TGTGCCAGCAGCCCAAGACTAGCGGGAGACCCAGAGCAGTTCTTC
CASSPRLAGDPEQFF
>TRBD1|TRBJ2-2|-|TRBV11-3
TGTGCCAGCAGTCCCGGACAGGTTTACACCGGGGAGCTGTTTTTT
CASSPGQVYTGELFF
>-|TRBJ2-7|-|TRBV7-2
TGTGCCAGCAGCTTAGTGACGGGTACGCGGGAGCAGTACTTC
CASSLVTGTREQYF
>TRBD2|TRBJ2-2|-|TRBV5-1
TGCGCCAGCAGCTACTGGACTAGCGGGAACACCGGGGAGCTGTTTTTT
CASSYWTSGNTGELFF
>-|TRBJ2-7|once|TRBV5-1
TGCGCCAGCAGCCTTACCTACGAGCAGTACTTC
CASSLTYEQYF
>-|TRBJ2-1|-|TRBV9
TGTGCCAGCAGCGTGGGTGGGACCTATAGTGAGCAGTTCTTC
CASSVGGTYSEQFF
>-|TRBJ2-2|-|TRBV11-3
TGTGCCAGCAGCTTAGTTTCTACCGGGGAGCTGTTTTTT
CASSLVSTGELFF
>-|TRBJ1-2|-|TRBV19
TGTGCCAGTAGTAGACAACAGGGTCCCCTCTATGGCTACACCTTC
CASSRQQGPLYGYTF
>-|TRBJ2-6|once|TRBV28
TGTGCCAGCAGTTTAGGGTTCCTGGGTCCTGGGGCCAACGTCCTGACTTTC
CASSLGFLGPGANVLTF
>-|TRBJ1-5|-|TRBV7-9
TGTGCCAGCAGCTTAGATGGGAATCAGCCCCAGCATTTT
CASSLDGNQPQHF
>-|TRBJ2-7|-|TRBV18
TGTGCCAGCTCACCACAGTGGACAGTCTCCTACGAGCAGTACTTC
CASSPQWTVSYEQYF
>TRBD1|TRBJ2-7|-|TRBV5-1
TGCGCCAGCAGCGGAGGGACAGGGGGGTCCTACGAGCAGTACTTC
CASSGGTGGSYEQYF
>TRBD2|TRBJ2-1|-|TRBV10-2
TGCGCCAGCAGTGAGTACAGGACTAGCGGGATCGATGAGCAGTTCTTC
CASSEYRTSGIDEQFF
>TRBD1|TRBJ2-7|-|TRBV6-6
TGTGCCAGCAGGGATGACAGGGGGCGATCCTACGAGCAGTACTTC
CASRDDRGRSYEQYF
>-|TRBJ1-1|-|TRBV6-7
TGTGCCAGCACCCTTACTAGGGACATGAACACTGAAGCTTTCTTT
CASTLTRDMNTEAFF
>-|TRBJ2-1|-|TRBV7-2
TGTGCCAGCAGCCCGGACTCATACAATGAGCAGTTCTTC
CASSPDSYNEQFF
>-|TRBJ1-1|-|TRBV25-1
TGTGCCACCACTCCAGGGTGGGGGGTAGACACTGAAGCTTTCTTT
CATTPGWGVDTEAFF
>-|TRBJ2-3|-|TRBV30
TGTGCCTGGACGCGCACGTCCGCCACAGATACGCAGTATTTT
CAWTRTSATDTQYF
>-|TRBJ1-5|-|TRBV2
TGTGCCAGCAGTGAGGGGGCAAGCAATCAGCCCCAGCATTTT
CASSEGASNQPQHF
>-|TRBJ1-3|-|TRBV7-6
TGTGCCAGCAGCTTAGGCGCATCAGGGATGTTCTCTGGAAACACCATATATTTT
CASSLGASGMFSGNTIYF
>-|TRBJ2-3|-|TRBV28
TGTGCCAGCAGTTTATCCCTGACATTCTCTAGCACAGATACGCAGTATTTT
CASSLSLTFSSTDTQYF
>TRBD2|TRBJ2-3|-|TRBV2
TGTGCCAGCAGAGAAAGCGGGAGGGCAGGTAGTACGCAGTATTTT
CASRESGRAGSTQYF
>-|TRBJ2-5|-|TRBV28
TGTGCCAGCAGTTCGGCGGGGCACAGGGAGACCCAGTACTTC
CASSSAGHRETQYF
>-|TRBJ2-2|-|TRBV30
TGTGCCTGGAACAGGGCGGTTACCGGGGAGCTGTTTTTT
CAWNRAVTGELFF
>-|TRBJ1-4|-|TRBV6-6
TGTGCCAGCAGTTACCCAGGGTCTGAACGCGAAAAACTGTTTTTT
CASSYPGSEREKLFF
>TRBD1|TRBJ1-2|-|TRBV7-2
TGTGCCAGCAGCCCAGGGGGAAGCTCTAACTATGGCTACACCTTC
CASSPGGSSNYGYTF
>TRBD1|TRBJ2-5|-|TRBV5-6
TGTGCCAGCAGCTTGGCCAAAGGGACAGGGGTTGGGGAGACCCAGTACTTC
CASSLAKGTGVGETQYF
>-|TRBJ1-2|-|TRBV29-1
TGCAGCGTTCTAGGCTCGGTAGCAATTCAGGGTTGGGGCTATGGCTACACCTTC
CSVLGSVAIQGWGYGYTF
>-|TRBJ2-7|-|TRBV2
TGTGCCAGCAGCCCAAGGACAGTCGCCTACGAGCAGTACTTC
CASSPRTVAYEQYF
>TRBD1|TRBJ2-1|-|TRBV5-1
TGCGCCAGCAGCTCGACAGGGGGGTCCCACAATGAGCAGTTCTTC
CASSSTGGSHNEQFF
>-|TRBJ1-4|-|TRBV6-5
TGTGCCAGCAGGTGGGGGACCACTAATGAAAAACTGTTTTTT
CASRWGTTNEKLFF
>-|TRBJ1-5|-|TRBV2
TGTGCCAGCACCGAACAGGGAGGAGGGCTCAATCAGCCCCAGCATTTT
CASTEQGGGLNQPQHF